The entry below describes one TCR beta chain. Source study methods: Estimates of nucleated cell counts were drawn from the amplification of reference gene primers. Using immunoSEQ multiplex PCR, the repertoire was profiled, and TCRdb retains in-frame clones only, with some absent. V and J calls and clone size are given by that table; D and trimming were obtained from the DNA. The sample records 200,000 to 250,000 clones, about 88% being singletons. This sample stems from a study of blood T cell repertoires in COVID-19. Study as a whole: Samples came from the United States, Italy and Spain, spanning acute and convalescent COVID-19. The analysed material was cDNA or gDNA that came from T cells, B-cell-depleted T cells, or PBMCs.

Germline lookup yields CDR1 SGHTA and CDR2 FQGNSA. V lost 3 bases to trimming and J lost 5 bases; unmatched junction nucleotides: 5. This CDR3 spans 14 amino acids. The specimen sequenced was peripheral blood. The chain combines TRBV7-2 with TRBJ2-5; 8 bases are shared with TRBD1. This sequence originates from a middle-aged woman who had recovered from COVID-19. CDR3 protein: CASSFPGGRETQYF. The CDR3 region has the DNA TGTGCCAGCAGCTTCCCAGGGGGCCGGGAGACCCAGTACTTC.